Below, one T cell receptor (beta chain) is given with its context. As yet, its antigen is unknown. The sample is drawn from a study of identical twins. Study-wide points: In beta out-of-frame sequences, the excess sharing between twins was weaker. Invariant MAIT and iNKT cells are populations that could partly confound zero-insertion analyses. Modelling underestimated the level of out-of-frame TCR alpha sharing observed in monozygotic twins.

Germline V gene lookup returns CDR1 MNHEY and CDR2 SMNVEV (reference sequence). Trimming at V came to 5 bases and at J to 8 bases, leaving 6 bases not matched to a gene. The CDR3 sequence is 15 residues long. In TCRdb, the 5' RACE reads were re-called with MiXCR into one record per CDR3 protein. This table holds 1,800,000 or so distinct CDR3 sequences, less than 40% found once. This TCR was recovered from a newborn girl in good health. The J gene is TRBJ2-2, the V gene TRBV27, with TRBD2 identical over 12 bases. Material: cord blood. CDR3 nucleotides: TGTGCCAGCAGTCCACGGACTAGCGGGATTGGGGAGCTGTTTTTT. Amino acid sequence: CASSPRTSGIGELFF.